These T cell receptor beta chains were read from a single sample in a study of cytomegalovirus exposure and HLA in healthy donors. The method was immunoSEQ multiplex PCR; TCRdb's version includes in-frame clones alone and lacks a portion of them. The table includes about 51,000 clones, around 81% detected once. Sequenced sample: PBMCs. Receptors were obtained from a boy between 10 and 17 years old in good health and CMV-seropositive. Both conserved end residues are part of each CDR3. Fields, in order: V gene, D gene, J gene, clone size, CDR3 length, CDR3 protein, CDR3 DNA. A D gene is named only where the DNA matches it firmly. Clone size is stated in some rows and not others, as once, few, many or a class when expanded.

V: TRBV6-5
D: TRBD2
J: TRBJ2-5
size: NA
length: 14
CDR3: CASSGRGAAETQYF
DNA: TGTGCCAGCAGTGGGCGGGGGGCGGCGGAGACCCAGTACTTC

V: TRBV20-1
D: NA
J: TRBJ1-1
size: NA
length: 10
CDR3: CSAPFTEAFF
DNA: TGCAGTGCTCCCTTTACTGAAGCTTTCTTT

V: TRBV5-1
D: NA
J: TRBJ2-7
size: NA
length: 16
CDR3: CASSIDRGTASYEQYF
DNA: TGCGCCAGCAGCATCGACCGCGGGACGGCCTCCTACGAGCAGTACTTC

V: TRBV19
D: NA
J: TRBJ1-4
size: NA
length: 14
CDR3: CASSIASSNEKLFF
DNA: TGTGCCAGTAGTATTGCCAGTTCTAATGAAAAACTGTTTTTT

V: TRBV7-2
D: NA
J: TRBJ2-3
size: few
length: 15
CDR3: CASSRAGAGTDTQYF
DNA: TGTGCCAGCAGCCGTGCGGGGGCGGGCACAGATACGCAGTATTTT

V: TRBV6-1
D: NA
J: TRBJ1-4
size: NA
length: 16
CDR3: CASSEGSFATNEKLFF
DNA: TGTGCCAGCAGTGAGGGCTCCTTTGCAACTAATGAAAAACTGTTTTTT

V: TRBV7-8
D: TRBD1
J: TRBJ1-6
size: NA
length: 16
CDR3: CASSLEGTGGNSPLHF
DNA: TGTGCCAGCAGCTTAGAAGGTACAGGGGGGAATTCACCCCTCCACTTT

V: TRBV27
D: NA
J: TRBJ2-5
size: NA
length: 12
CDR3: CASGLGAETQYF
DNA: TGTGCCAGCGGTCTTGGGGCTGAGACCCAGTACTTC

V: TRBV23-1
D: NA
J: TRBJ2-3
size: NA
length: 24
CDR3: CASSQGNPQGEPGQRALYTDTQYF
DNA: TGCGCCAGCAGTCAAGGGAATCCGCAAGGGGAACCTGGACAGAGGGCTCTCTATACAGATACGCAGTATTTT

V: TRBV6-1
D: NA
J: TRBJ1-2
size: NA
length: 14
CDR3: CASSELTVNYGYTF
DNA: TGTGCCAGCAGTGAATTGACAGTTAACTATGGCTACACCTTC

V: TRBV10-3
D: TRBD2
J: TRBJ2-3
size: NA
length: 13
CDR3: CAIGTSGTDTQYF
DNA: TGTGCCATCGGGACTAGCGGCACAGATACGCAGTATTTT

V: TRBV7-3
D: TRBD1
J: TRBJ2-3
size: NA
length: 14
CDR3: CASSSGQGTDTQYF
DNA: TGTGCCAGCAGCTCGGGACAGGGGACAGATACGCAGTATTTT

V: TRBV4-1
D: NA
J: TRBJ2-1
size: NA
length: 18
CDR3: CASSQGRGGHAGGNEQFF
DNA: TGCGCCAGCAGCCAAGGAAGGGGGGGACACGCCGGTGGCAATGAGCAGTTCTTC

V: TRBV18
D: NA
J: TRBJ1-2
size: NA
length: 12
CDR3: CASSEGNYGYTF
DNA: TGTGCCAGCTCAGAGGGTAACTATGGCTACACCTTC

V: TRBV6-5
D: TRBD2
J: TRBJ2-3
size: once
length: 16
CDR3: CASSSLAGGLSNTQYF
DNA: TGTGCCAGCAGTTCCTTGGCGGGGGGGCTCAGTAATACGCAGTATTTT

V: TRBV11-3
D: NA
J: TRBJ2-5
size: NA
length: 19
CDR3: CASSHSQNIRDNLGETQYF
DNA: TGTGCCAGCAGCCACTCACAGAATATCCGGGACAACTTGGGAGAGACCCAGTACTTC

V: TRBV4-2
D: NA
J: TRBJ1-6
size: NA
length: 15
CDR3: CASSQDTGVNSPLHF
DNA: TGTGCCAGCAGCCAAGACACGGGGGTTAATTCACCCCTCCACTTT

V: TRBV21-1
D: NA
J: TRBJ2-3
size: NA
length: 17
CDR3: CASRATQGQGKGDTQYF
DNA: TGTGCCAGCAGAGCAACCCAGGGACAGGGGAAAGGGGATACGCAGTATTTT

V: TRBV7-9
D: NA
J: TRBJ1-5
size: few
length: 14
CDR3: CASSRTSSNQPQHF
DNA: TGTGCCAGCAGCAGAACAAGTTCCAATCAGCCCCAGCATTTT

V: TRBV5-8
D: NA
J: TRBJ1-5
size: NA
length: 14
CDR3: CASSLTGREQPQHF
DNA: TGTGCCAGCAGCTTGACAGGAAGGGAACAGCCCCAGCATTTT

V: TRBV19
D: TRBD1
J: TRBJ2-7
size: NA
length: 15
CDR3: CASSITGDPSYEQYF
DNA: TGTGCCAGTAGTATTACAGGGGATCCCTCCTACGAGCAGTACTTC

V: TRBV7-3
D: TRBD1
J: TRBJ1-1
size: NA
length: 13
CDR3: CASSQGDQTEAFF
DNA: TGTGCCAGCAGCCAGGGGGATCAGACTGAAGCTTTCTTT

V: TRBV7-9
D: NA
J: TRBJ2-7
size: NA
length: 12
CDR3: CASSQTGSEQYF
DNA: TGTGCCAGCAGCCAGACAGGTTCCGAGCAGTACTTC

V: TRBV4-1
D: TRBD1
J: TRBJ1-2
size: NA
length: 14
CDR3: CASSREGALGGYTF
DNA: TGCGCCAGCAGCCGAGAGGGGGCCCTGGGAGGCTACACCTTC

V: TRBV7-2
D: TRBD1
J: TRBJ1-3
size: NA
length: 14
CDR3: CASSPQGAGNTIYF
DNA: TGTGCCAGCAGCCCACAGGGGGCTGGAAACACCATATATTTT

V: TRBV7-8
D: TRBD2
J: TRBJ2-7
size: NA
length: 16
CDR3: CASSLWVRGGSYEQYF
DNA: TGTGCCAGCAGCTTATGGGTCCGCGGGGGGTCCTACGAGCAGTACTTC

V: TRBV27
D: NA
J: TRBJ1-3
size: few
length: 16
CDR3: CASSQNLGLSGNTIYF
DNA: TGTGCCAGCAGTCAGAACCTCGGGTTATCTGGAAACACCATATATTTT

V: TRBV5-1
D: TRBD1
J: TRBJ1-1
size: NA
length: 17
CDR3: CASSPGGVPGGEGEAFF
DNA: TGCGCCAGCAGCCCGGGGGGAGTTCCAGGGGGCGAGGGCGAAGCTTTCTTT

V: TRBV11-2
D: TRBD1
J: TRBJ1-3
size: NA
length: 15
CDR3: CASTGQGNSGNTIYF
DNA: TGTGCCAGCACCGGACAGGGGAATTCTGGAAACACCATATATTTT

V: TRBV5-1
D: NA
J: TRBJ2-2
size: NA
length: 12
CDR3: CASCRNTGELFF
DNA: TGCGCCAGCTGTCGTAACACCGGGGAGCTGTTTTTT

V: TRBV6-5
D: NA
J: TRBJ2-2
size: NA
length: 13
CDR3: CASGSGNTGELFF
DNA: TGTGCCAGCGGGAGCGGAAACACCGGGGAGCTGTTTTTT

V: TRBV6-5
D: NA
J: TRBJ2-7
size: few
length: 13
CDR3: CASNVGSLYEQYF
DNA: TGTGCCAGCAACGTGGGCAGTCTCTACGAGCAGTACTTC

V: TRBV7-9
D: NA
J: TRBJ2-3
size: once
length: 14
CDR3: CASSHRQGTDTQYF
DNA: TGTGCCAGCAGCCATCGACAGGGCACAGATACGCAGTATTTT

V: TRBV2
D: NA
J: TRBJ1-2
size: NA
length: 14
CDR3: CASTSEAGVYGYTF
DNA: TGTGCCAGCACCTCAGAGGCAGGGGTCTATGGCTACACCTTC

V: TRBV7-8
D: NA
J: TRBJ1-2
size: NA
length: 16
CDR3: CASSTMAGYDNYGYTF
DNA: TGTGCCAGCAGCACTATGGCAGGGTACGATAACTATGGCTACACCTTC

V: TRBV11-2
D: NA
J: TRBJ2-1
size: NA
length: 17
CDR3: CASSLDGREFDPNEQFF
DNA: TGTGCCAGCAGCTTAGATGGTAGGGAGTTTGATCCTAATGAGCAGTTCTTC

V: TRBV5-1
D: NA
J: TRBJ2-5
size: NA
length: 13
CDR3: CASSLGAKETQYF
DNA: TGCGCCAGCAGCTTGGGAGCAAAAGAGACCCAGTACTTC

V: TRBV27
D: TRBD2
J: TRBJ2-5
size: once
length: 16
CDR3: CASSTGTSGGRETQYF
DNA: TGTGCCAGCAGCACCGGGACTAGCGGGGGAAGGGAGACCCAGTACTTC

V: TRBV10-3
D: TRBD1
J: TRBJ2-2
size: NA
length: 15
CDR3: CATSPGQGFNGELFF
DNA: TGTGCCACGTCTCCGGGACAGGGTTTTAACGGGGAGCTGTTTTTT

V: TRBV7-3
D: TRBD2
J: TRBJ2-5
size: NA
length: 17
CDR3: CASSLRAVAGLQETQYF
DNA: TGTGCCAGCAGCTTAAGAGCGGTAGCGGGACTACAAGAGACCCAGTACTTC

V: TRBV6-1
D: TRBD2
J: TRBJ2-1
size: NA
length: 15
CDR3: CASTRGGASYNEQFF
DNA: TGTGCCAGCACTCGCGGGGGGGCTTCCTACAATGAGCAGTTCTTC

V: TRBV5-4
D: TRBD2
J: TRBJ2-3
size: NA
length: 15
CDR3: CASSLRTSGVDTQYF
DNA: TGTGCCAGCAGCTTGCGGACTAGCGGGGTTGATACGCAGTATTTT

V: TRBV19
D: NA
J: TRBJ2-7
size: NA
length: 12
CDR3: CASSRGQYEQYF
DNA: TGTGCCAGTAGTAGAGGACAGTACGAGCAGTACTTC

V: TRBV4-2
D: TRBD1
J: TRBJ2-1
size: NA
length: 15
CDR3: CASSPGQGSYNEQFF
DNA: TGTGCCAGCAGCCCCGGACAGGGGTCCTACAATGAGCAGTTCTTC